Listed below are T cell receptor beta chains from one sample, sequenced in a study of blood T cell repertoires in COVID-19. TCRdb's table, derived via immunoSEQ multiplex PCR, lists solely in-frame clones and lacks some. The table lists roughly 72,000 clones, approximately 88% of them singletons. Sequencing was carried out using peripheral blood. These receptors were taken from a human donor in a cohort sampled during active COVID-19. CDR3s include the opening cysteine and the closing phenylalanine or tryptophan. A D gene is named only where the DNA matches it firmly. For some rows the clone size is stated as once, few or many, or as a class when expanded; others skip it.

j_gene,d_gene,v_gene,abundance,CDR3aa,CDR3nt
TRBJ1-5,.,TRBV5-1,.,CASRLAAGSDQPQHF,TGCGCCAGCCGCCTAGCGGCCGGGTCGGATCAGCCCCAGCATTTT
TRBJ2-3,TRBD2,TRBV27,.,CASSLGRFTDTQYF,TGTGCCAGCAGTCTCGGGAGGTTCACAGATACGCAGTATTTT
TRBJ2-7,TRBD1,TRBV18,.,CASSQGQGNEQYF,TGTGCCAGCTCACAAGGACAGGGGAACGAGCAGTACTTC
TRBJ2-3,.,TRBV7-2,once,CASSWNRADTQYF,TGTGCCAGCAGTTGGAATCGGGCAGATACGCAGTATTTT
TRBJ1-2,.,TRBV12-3/TRBV12-4,.,CASTPGSGGYTF,TGTGCCAGCACCCCCGGGTCGGGTGGCTACACCTTC
TRBJ1-5,.,TRBV4-3,medium-sized,CASSQEQGSNQPQHF,TGCGCCAGCAGCCAAGAACAGGGAAGCAATCAGCCCCAGCATTTT
TRBJ2-7,TRBD1,TRBV7-9,.,CASSWGQGNLEQYF,TGTGCCAGCAGCTGGGGACAGGGGAATCTCGAGCAGTACTTC
TRBJ2-3,.,TRBV3-1/TRBV3-2,.,CASSQPTTDTQYF,TGTGCCAGCAGCCAACCGACAACAGATACGCAGTATTTT
TRBJ1-5,TRBD1,TRBV13,once,CASSLGQGALYQPQHF,TGTGCCAGCAGCTTAGGACAGGGGGCCCTTTATCAGCCCCAGCATTTT
TRBJ1-5,TRBD1,TRBV28,.,CASRIQGAGNQPQHF,TGTGCCAGCAGGATACAGGGGGCAGGCAATCAGCCCCAGCATTTT
TRBJ2-3,TRBD1,TRBV5-4,.,CASSMGQGAVDTQYF,TGTGCCAGCAGCATGGGACAGGGGGCGGTAGATACGCAGTATTTT
TRBJ1-5,TRBD1,TRBV7-9,.,CASSLGTGGDRSNQPQHF,TGTGCCAGCAGCTTAGGGACAGGGGGCGATCGAAGCAATCAGCCCCAGCATTTT
TRBJ2-3,.,TRBV24-1,.,CATSAPGISDTQYF,TGTGCCACCAGTGCCCCGGGGATTTCGGATACGCAGTATTTT
TRBJ1-4,TRBD1,TRBV18,once,CASSPQSGTVNEKLFF,TGTGCCAGCTCACCCCAATCAGGGACAGTTAATGAAAAACTGTTTTTT
TRBJ2-7,.,TRBV19,.,CASSTPTGYEQYF,TGTGCCAGTAGTACCCCCACAGGGTACGAGCAGTACTTC
TRBJ2-5,.,TRBV4-1,once,CASSQAVGGFQPQETQYF,TGCGCCAGCAGCCAAGCGGTTGGGGGGTTTCAGCCCCAAGAGACCCAGTACTTC
TRBJ1-1,.,TRBV19,.,CASSIPTESYTEAFF,TGTGCCAGTAGTATCCCCACAGAAAGTTACACTGAAGCTTTCTTT
TRBJ2-5,.,TRBV7-2,.,CASSLSQRGTQYF,TGTGCCAGCAGCTTATCCCAACGGGGGACCCAGTACTTC
TRBJ2-1,TRBD2,TRBV18,.,CASSPPKTSDNNEQFF,TGTGCCAGCTCACCACCGAAGACTAGCGACAACAATGAGCAGTTCTTC
TRBJ1-2,.,TRBV14,.,CASSPQVSSNYGYTF,TGTGCCAGCAGCCCACAGGTATCCTCTAACTATGGCTACACCTTC
TRBJ2-3,TRBD2,TRBV11-2,.,CASSLVGRGGPDTQYF,TGTGCCAGCAGCTTAGTGGGACGGGGGGGCCCAGATACGCAGTATTTT
TRBJ1-3,.,TRBV19,.,CASSIGQVGNTIYF,TGTGCCAGTAGTATAGGACAGGTTGGAAACACCATATATTTT
TRBJ1-1,.,TRBV5-1,.,CASNFGGLFTEAFF,TGCGCCAGCAACTTCGGGGGGCTGTTCACTGAAGCTTTCTTT
TRBJ2-7,TRBD1,TRBV6-5,.,CASSKTGISYEQYF,TGTGCCAGCAGCAAGACAGGGATCTCCTACGAGCAGTACTTC
TRBJ2-5,.,TRBV20-1,.,CSASVLGRGKGETQYF,TGCAGTGCTAGTGTTCTAGGACGGGGGAAGGGGGAGACCCAGTACTTC
TRBJ2-5,.,TRBV12-3/TRBV12-4,.,CASSLREQETQYF,TGTGCCAGCAGTTTACGGGAGCAAGAGACCCAGTACTTC
TRBJ2-1,TRBD2,TRBV11-3,.,CASRPNLAGGEFF,TGTGCCAGCAGGCCCAATTTGGCGGGAGGAGAGTTCTTC
TRBJ1-5,.,TRBV5-6,.,CASSLGRDQPQHF,TGTGCCAGCAGCTTGGGCAGGGATCAGCCCCAGCATTTT
TRBJ1-1,.,TRBV4-2,few,CASSQLSQGNTEAFF,TGTGCCAGCAGCCAACTCTCCCAGGGTAACACTGAAGCTTTCTTT
TRBJ2-1,TRBD2,TRBV7-3,few,CASSSGLAYNEQFF,TGTGCCAGCAGCTCGGGACTAGCCTACAATGAGCAGTTCTTC
TRBJ1-6,.,TRBV28,few,CASSLGGAGDSPLHF,TGTGCCAGCAGTTTGGGAGGGGCTGGGGATTCACCCCTCCACTTT
TRBJ2-5,.,TRBV11-2,.,CASSLRGGVGETQYF,TGTGCCAGCAGCTTAAGGGGGGGGGTTGGAGAGACCCAGTACTTC
TRBJ2-1,.,TRBV7-2,.,CASSTRTPGRNEQFF,TGTGCCAGCAGCACCCGGACGCCGGGGAGGAATGAGCAGTTCTTC
TRBJ1-6,TRBD1,TRBV6-1,few,CASSDGRGRLGGSPLHF,TGTGCCAGCAGTGACGGGAGGGGGCGGCTGGGTGGTTCACCCCTCCACTTT
TRBJ1-4,.,TRBV18,.,CASSPLNSPTNEKLFF,TGTGCCAGCTCACCACTTAACAGCCCAACTAATGAAAAACTGTTTTTT
TRBJ1-5,TRBD1,TRBV6-5,.,CASKGQGLSQPQHF,TGTGCCAGCAAGGGACAGGGGCTCTCCCAGCCCCAGCATTTT
TRBJ1-1,TRBD1,TRBV4-2,.,CASSPSRDRGLTEAFF,TGTGCCAGCAGCCCGTCCCGGGACAGGGGGCTCACTGAAGCTTTCTTT
TRBJ2-5,TRBD2,TRBV11-3,.,CASSLTSGETQYF,TGTGCCAGCAGCCTGACTAGCGGAGAGACCCAGTACTTC
TRBJ2-1,.,TRBV6-5,.,CASWTGSSGNNEQFF,TGTGCCAGCTGGACAGGGTCTAGCGGGAACAATGAGCAGTTCTTC
TRBJ2-7,.,TRBV13,.,CASSFSGSSYEQYF,TGTGCCAGCAGCTTTTCGGGGAGCTCCTACGAGCAGTACTTC
TRBJ2-7,.,TRBV6-5,.,CASSYIGAYEQYF,TGTGCCAGCAGTTACATCGGAGCCTACGAGCAGTACTTC
TRBJ1-1,TRBD1,TRBV2,.,CASSTDRGNTEAFF,TGTGCCAGCAGCACTGACAGGGGGAACACTGAAGCTTTCTTT
TRBJ2-7,.,TRBV27,.,CASSLFSPGYVDEQYF,TGTGCCAGCAGTTTATTTTCCCCAGGGTACGTCGACGAGCAGTACTTC
TRBJ2-1,TRBD2,TRBV5-4,.,CASSWAGLQRDEQFF,TGTGCCAGCAGCTGGGCGGGACTACAGCGCGATGAGCAGTTCTTC
TRBJ2-7,.,TRBV12-3/TRBV12-4,.,CASSGGLLYEQYF,TGTGCCAGCAGTGGGGGACTCCTCTACGAGCAGTACTTC
TRBJ2-5,.,TRBV29-1,.,CSSTPGGQTQYF,TGCAGCTCCACGCCGGGCGGGCAGACCCAGTACTTC